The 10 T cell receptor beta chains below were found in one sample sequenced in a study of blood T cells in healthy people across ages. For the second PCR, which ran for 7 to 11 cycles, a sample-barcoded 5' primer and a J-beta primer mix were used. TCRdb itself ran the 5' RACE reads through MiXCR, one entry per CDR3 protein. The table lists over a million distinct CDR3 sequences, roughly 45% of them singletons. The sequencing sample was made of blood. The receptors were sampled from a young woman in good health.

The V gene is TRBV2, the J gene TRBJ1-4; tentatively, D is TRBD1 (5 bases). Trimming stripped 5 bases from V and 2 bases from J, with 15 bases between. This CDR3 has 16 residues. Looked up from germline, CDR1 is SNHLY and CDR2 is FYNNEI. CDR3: CASSRDGSGTNEKLFF. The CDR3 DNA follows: TGTGCCAGCAGTAGGGACGGAAGTGGCACTAATGAAAAACTGTTTTTT.

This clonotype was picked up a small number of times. The CDR3 loop reads CAISESGRGLQETQYF. The CDR3, as DNA: TGTGCCATCAGTGAGTCGGGCAGGGGGCTACAAGAGACCCAGTACTTC. The chain carries TRBV10-3 and TRBJ2-5; the match to TRBD1 covers 8 bases. V lost 0 bases and J lost 2; bases outside the gene matches: 5. The germline gives CDR1 ENHRY, CDR2 SYGVKD. CDR3 length equals 16 residues.

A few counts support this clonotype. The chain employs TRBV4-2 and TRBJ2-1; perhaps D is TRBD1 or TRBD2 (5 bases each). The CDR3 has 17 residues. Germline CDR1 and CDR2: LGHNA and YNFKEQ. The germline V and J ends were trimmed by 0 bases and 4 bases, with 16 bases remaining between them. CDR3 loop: CASSQEFLQGAYNEQFF. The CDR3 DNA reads TGTGCCAGCAGCCAAGAATTCCTCCAGGGAGCTTACAATGAGCAGTTCTTC.

CDR3 DNA sequence: TGTGCCTGGAGTATCTCACAGTACGAAGCTTTCTTT. Residues: CAWSISQYEAFF. The V call is TRBV30, the J call TRBJ1-1; D ambiguous. Germline loops: CDR1 GTSNPN, CDR2 SVGIG (reference sequence). This CDR3 region has 12 residues. V lost 2 bases to trimming and J lost 8 bases, with 12 bases between them.

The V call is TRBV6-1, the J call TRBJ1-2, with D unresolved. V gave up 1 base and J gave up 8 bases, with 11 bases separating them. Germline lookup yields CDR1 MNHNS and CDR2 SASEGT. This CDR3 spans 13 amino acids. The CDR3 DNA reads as TGTGCCAGCAGTGAAGTAGTGCGGTCCGGCTACACCTTC. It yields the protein CASSEVVRSGYTF.

The CDR3 nucleotides read TGTGCCAGCAGCTTAGGCCTAGCGGGAGGGCCGCCCTACGAGCAGTACTTC. The encoded protein is CASSLGLAGGPPYEQYF. V usage is TRBV11-3 and J usage is TRBJ2-4; 12 nucleotides match TRBD2. The end of the DNA fits TRBJ2-7 better, so the J call may be wrong. Germline values: CDR1 SGHNT, CDR2 YENEEA. This CDR3 region has 17 residues.

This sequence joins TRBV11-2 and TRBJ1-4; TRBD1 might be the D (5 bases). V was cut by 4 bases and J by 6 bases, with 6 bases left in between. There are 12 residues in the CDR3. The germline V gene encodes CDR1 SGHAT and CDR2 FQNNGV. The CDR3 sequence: CASSWGDEKLFF. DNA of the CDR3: TGTGCCAGCAGCTGGGGGGATGAAAAACTGTTTTTT.

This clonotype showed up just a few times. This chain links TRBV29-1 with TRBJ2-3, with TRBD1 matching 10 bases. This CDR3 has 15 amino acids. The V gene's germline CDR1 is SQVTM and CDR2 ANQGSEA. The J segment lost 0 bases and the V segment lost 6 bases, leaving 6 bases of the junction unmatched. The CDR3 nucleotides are TGCAGCGTCCAGGGGGACAGGGGAAGCACAGATACGCAGTATTTT. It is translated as CSVQGDRGSTDTQYF.

The CDR3 DNA reads TGTGCCAGCAGCTTAGGGCTAGCGGGCCGCTCTGGGGCCAACGTCCTGACTTTC. This gives the protein CASSLGLAGRSGANVLTF. The chain employs TRBV7-8 and TRBJ2-6; 8 bases line up with TRBD2. J gave up 0 bases and V 1 base, and 5 bases lay outside the gene matches. Per germline, CDR1 SGHVS and CDR2 FQNEAQ. The CDR3 totals 18 residues.

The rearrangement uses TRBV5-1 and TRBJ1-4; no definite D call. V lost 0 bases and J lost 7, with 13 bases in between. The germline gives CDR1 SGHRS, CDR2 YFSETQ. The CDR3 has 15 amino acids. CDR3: CASSLGGERSEKLFF. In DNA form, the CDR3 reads TGCGCCAGCAGCTTGGGAGGCGAACGCAGTGAAAAACTGTTTTTT.